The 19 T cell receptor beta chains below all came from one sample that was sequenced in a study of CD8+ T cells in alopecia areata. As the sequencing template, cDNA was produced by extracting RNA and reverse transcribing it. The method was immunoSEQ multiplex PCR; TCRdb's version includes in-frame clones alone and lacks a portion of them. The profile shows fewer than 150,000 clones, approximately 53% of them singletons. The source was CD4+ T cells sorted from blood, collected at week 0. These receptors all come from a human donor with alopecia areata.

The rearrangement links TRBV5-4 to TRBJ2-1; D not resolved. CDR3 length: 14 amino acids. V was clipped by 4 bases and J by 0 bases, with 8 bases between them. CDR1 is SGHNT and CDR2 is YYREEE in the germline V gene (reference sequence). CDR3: CASSPTSSYNEQFF. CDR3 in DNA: TGTGCCAGCAGCCCGACCAGCTCCTACAATGAGCAGTTCTTC. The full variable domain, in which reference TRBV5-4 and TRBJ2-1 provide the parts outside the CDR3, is ETGVTQSPTHLIKTRGQQVTLRCSSQSGHNTVSWYQQALGQGPQFIFQYYREEENGRGNFPPRFSGLQFPNYSSELNVNALELDDSALYLCASSPTSSYNEQFFGPGTRLTVL.

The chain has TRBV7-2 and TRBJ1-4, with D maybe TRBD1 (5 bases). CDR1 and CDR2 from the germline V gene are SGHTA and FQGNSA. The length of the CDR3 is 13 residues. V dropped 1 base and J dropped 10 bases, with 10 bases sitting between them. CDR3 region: CASSLGNGAKLFF. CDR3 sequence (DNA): TGTGCCAGCAGCTTAGGAAACGGGGCAAAACTGTTTTTT.

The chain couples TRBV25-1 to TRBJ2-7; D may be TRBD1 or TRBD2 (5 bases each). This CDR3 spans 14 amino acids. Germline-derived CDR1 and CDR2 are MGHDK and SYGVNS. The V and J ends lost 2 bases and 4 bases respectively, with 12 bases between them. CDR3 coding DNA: TGTGCCAGCAGTGAAGCGAGGGGCGTTTACGAGCAGTACTTC. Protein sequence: CASSEARGVYEQYF.

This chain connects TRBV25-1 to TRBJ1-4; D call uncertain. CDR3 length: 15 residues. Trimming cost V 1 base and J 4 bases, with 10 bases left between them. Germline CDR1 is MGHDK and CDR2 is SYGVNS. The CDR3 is CASSELAEINEKLFF. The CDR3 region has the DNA TGTGCCAGCAGTGAATTGGCAGAAATTAATGAAAAACTGTTTTTT.

The CDR3 bases are TGTGCCAGCTCACCTGGCGACAGGGCTTCCTATGGCTACACCTTC. Translated: CASSPGDRASYGYTF. The chain uses TRBV18 and TRBJ1-2; 7 bases fit TRBD1. Per germline, CDR1 KGHSH and CDR2 LQKENI. V lost 3 bases and J lost 4; bases outside the gene matches: 8. The CDR3 is made up of 15 amino acids.

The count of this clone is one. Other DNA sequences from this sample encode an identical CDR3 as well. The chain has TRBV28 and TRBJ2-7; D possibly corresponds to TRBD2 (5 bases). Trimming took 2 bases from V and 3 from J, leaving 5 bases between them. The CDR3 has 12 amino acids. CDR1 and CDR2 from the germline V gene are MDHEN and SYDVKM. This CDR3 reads CASSLEGYEQYF. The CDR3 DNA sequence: TGTGCCAGCAGTTTAGAGGGCTACGAGCAGTACTTC.

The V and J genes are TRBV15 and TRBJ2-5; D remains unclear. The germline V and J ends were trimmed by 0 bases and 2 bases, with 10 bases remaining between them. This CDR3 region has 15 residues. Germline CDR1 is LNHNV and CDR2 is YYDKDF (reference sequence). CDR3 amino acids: CATSRDGGSQETQYF. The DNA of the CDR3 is TGTGCCACCAGCAGAGATGGTGGGTCTCAAGAGACCCAGTACTTC.

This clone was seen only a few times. In DNA, the CDR3 is TGTGCCAGTAGCCGGGGGTCCGGCGGCAATCAGCCCCAGCATTTT. Protein sequence: CASSRGSGGNQPQHF. J is TRBJ1-5 and V is TRBV19, with D possibly TRBD1 on 5 matching bases. Trimming left V 6 bases short and J 2 bases short, with 14 bases between. The CDR3 has 15 residues. Germline V gene data show CDR1 as LNHDA and CDR2 as SQIVND (reference sequence). Together with reference TRBV19 and TRBJ1-5, the CDR3 gives the full variable domain: DGGITQSPKYLFRKEGQNVTLSCEQNLNHDAMYWYRQDPGQGLRLIYYSQIVNDFQKGDIAEGYSVSREKKESFPLTVTSAQKNPTAFYLCASSRGSGGNQPQHFGDGTRLSIL.

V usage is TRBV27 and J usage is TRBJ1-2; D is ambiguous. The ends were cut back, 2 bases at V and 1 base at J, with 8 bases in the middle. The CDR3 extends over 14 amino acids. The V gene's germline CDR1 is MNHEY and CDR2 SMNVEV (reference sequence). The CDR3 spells CASSLRGLNYGYTF. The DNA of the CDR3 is TGTGCCAGCAGTTTACGAGGGCTTAACTATGGCTACACCTTC.

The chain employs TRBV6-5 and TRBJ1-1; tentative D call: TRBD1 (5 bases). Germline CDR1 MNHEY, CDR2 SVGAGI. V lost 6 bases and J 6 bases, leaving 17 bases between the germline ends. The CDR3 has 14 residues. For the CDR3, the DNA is TGTGCCAGCAGCAGCCTAGGACACCGAGCTGAAGCTTTCTTT. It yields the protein CASSSLGHRAEAFF.

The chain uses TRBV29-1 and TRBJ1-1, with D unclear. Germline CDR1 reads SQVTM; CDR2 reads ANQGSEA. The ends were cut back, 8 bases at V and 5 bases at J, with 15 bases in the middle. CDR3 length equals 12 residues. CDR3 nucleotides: TGCAGCACCCAGCAGCCCTCGACTGAAGCTTTCTTT. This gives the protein CSTQQPSTEAFF.

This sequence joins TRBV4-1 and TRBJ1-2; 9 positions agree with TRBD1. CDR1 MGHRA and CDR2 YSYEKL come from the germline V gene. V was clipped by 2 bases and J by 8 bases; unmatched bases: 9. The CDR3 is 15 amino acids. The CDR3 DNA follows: TGCGCCAGCAGCCAACTGACGGACAGGGGACTGGGCTACACCTTC. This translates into CASSQLTDRGLGYTF.

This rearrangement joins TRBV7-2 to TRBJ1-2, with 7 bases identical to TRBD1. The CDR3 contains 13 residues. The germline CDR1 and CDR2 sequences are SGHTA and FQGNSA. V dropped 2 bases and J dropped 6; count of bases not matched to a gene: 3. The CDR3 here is CASSLRQGNGYTF. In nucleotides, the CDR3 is TGTGCCAGCAGCTTACGACAGGGCAATGGCTACACCTTC.

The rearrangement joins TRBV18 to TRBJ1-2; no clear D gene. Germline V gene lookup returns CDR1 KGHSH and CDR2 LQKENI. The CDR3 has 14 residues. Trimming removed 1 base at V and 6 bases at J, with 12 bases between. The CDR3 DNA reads TGTGCCAGCTCACCACAGCGGACCGTCGATGGCTACACCTTC. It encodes CASSPQRTVDGYTF.

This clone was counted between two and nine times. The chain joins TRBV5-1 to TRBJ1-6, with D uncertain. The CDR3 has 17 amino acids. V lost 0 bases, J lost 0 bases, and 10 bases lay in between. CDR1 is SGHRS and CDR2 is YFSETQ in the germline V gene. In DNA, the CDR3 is TGCGCCAGCAGCTTGGATGGGGAGAGCTCCTATAATTCACCCCTCCACTTT. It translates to CASSLDGESSYNSPLHF.

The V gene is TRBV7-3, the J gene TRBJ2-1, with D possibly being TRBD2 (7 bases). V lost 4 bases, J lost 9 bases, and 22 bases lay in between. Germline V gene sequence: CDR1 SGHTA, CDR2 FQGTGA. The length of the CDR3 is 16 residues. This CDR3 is CASSYKGGVGLGEQFF. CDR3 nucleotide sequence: TGTGCCAGCAGCTACAAAGGGGGAGTAGGACTAGGTGAGCAGTTCTTC.

CDR3 in amino acids: CASSLGQGAIDIQYF. In DNA form, the CDR3 reads TGTGCCAGCTCACTGGGACAGGGGGCTATCGACATTCAGTACTTC. The chain uses TRBV18 and TRBJ2-4, with TRBD1 identical over 12 bases. The V and J ends lost 4 bases and 8 bases, in that order; junction bases with no gene match: 6. The CDR3 has 15 residues. Germline V gives CDR1 KGHSH, CDR2 LQKENI.

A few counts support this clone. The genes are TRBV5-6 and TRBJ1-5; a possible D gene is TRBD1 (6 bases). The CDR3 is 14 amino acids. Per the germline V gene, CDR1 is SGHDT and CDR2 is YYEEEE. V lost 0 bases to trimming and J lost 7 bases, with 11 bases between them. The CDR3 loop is CASSLGGGRQPQHF. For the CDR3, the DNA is TGTGCCAGCAGCTTGGGGGGGGGCAGACAGCCCCAGCATTTT.

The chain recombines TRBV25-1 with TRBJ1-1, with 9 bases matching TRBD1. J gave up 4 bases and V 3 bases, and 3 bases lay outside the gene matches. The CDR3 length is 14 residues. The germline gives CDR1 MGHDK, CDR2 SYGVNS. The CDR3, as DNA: TGTGCCAGCAGTGACGACAGGGGGAGCACTGAAGCTTTCTTT. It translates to CASSDDRGSTEAFF.